Below, 23 T cell receptor beta chains from the same sample are listed, as sequenced in a study of human T cells and chemical hapten exposure. TCRdb itself ran the RACE reads through MiXCR, one entry per CDR3 protein. The data hold approximately 50,000 distinct CDR3 sequences, with approximately 9.5% observed a single time. Sample time point: pre-sensitization, week 0. Documented treatment: therapeutic diphenylcyclopropenone sensitization with weekly scalp DPC. Total RNA was isolated from unfractionated whole blood. The specimen was whole blood, collected in connection with sensitization to the hapten diphenylcyclopropenone (DPC). The receptors shown here come from a woman in her twenties or thirties with alopecia areata. Some clones in this sample may be carry-over from other donors' samples.

This clonotype showed up just a few times. The rearrangement joins TRBV28 to TRBJ2-7; 7 nucleotides match TRBD1. Germline trimming cut 6 bases from V and 1 base from J; bases unmatched to any gene: 6. Looked up from germline, CDR1 is MDHEN and CDR2 is SYDVKM. This CDR3 contains 14 residues. The CDR3 is CASSQTGMSYEQYF. The CDR3, as DNA: TGTGCCAGCAGCCAGACAGGGATGTCCTACGAGCAGTACTTC.

In regard to this clonotype: A much larger clone differs from this one at a single base, so this may be a read error. This sequence joins TRBV27 and TRBJ1-2; D is undetermined. CDR3 length: 14 amino acids. Germline CDR1 and CDR2: MNHEY and SMNVEV (reference sequence). The CDR3 DNA reads as TGTGCCAGCAGTTCACGGACGGCTAACTATGGCTACAACTTC. Translating it yields CASSSRTANYGYNF.

V usage is TRBV7-8 and J usage is TRBJ2-7, with 7 bases that match TRBD1. V gave up 5 bases and J gave up 11 bases; unmatched junction bases: 6. This CDR3 contains 11 residues. The germline gives CDR1 SGHVS, CDR2 FQNEAQ. The CDR3 region is CASSREGAEYF. The CDR3 nucleotides read TGTGCCAGCAGCCGCGAGGGGGCGGAGTACTTC.

This clonotype was counted between two and nine times. CDR3 protein: CASSEVGTTYEQYF. In nucleotides, the CDR3 is TGTGCCAGCAGTGAAGTCGGGACGACCTACGAGCAGTACTTC. The J gene is TRBJ2-7, the V gene TRBV6-1; D possibly matches TRBD1 or TRBD2 (5 bases each). Germline assignment: CDR1 MNHNS and CDR2 SASEGT. Trimming stripped 1 base from V and 2 bases from J, with 9 bases between. The CDR3 is made up of 14 amino acids.

This clonotype was seen a handful of times. This chain connects TRBV6-5 to TRBJ1-2, with D perhaps matching TRBD1 (5 bases). The V and J ends lost 6 bases and 3 bases respectively, with 17 bases between them. The germline CDR1 and CDR2 sequences are MNHEY and SVGAGI. CDR3 length equals 15 residues. The CDR3 DNA is TGTGCCAGCAGCTCAGTCAGGGAAGGGGACTATGGCTACACCTTC. Protein product: CASSSVREGDYGYTF.

This clonotype showed up just a few times. The J gene is TRBJ1-4, the V gene TRBV7-8; D perhaps matches TRBD1 (5 bases). The CDR3 runs 15 residues. With 5 bases removed from V and 10 bases from J, the gap between germline ends came to 20 bases. Germline loops: CDR1 SGHVS, CDR2 FQNEAQ. The DNA of the CDR3 is TGTGCCAGCAGCCAGGGAAAGGGCCACTATCGAAAACTGTTTTTT. Protein sequence: CASSQGKGHYRKLFF. Based on the CDR3 plus reference TRBV7-8 and TRBJ1-4, the full variable domain is GAGVSQSPRYKVAKRGQDVALRCDPISGHVSLFWYQQALGQGPEFLTYFQNEAQLDKSGLPSDRFFAERPEGSVSTLKIQRTQQEDSAVYLCASSQGKGHYRKLFFGSGTQLSVL.

The chain is built from TRBV12-3 or TRBV12-4 and TRBJ2-1, with 12 bases matching TRBD2. V trimming: 2 bases; J trimming: 7 bases; junction bases outside the gene matches: 6. This CDR3 has 16 amino acids. The CDR3 sequence: CASSLITSGGTNEQFF. In DNA form, the CDR3 reads TGTGCCAGCAGTTTAATCACTAGCGGGGGGACGAATGAGCAGTTCTTC.

The chain links TRBV2 to TRBJ2-7; no firm D call. Germline values: CDR1 SNHLY, CDR2 FYNNEI. V was shortened by 3 bases and J by 6 bases, with 12 bases between the two germline ends. This CDR3 has 13 amino acids. The CDR3: CASSDVLVFEQYF. As DNA, the CDR3 is TGTGCCAGCAGTGACGTACTCGTTTTCGAGCAGTACTTC.

This clonotype has a handful of counts. The CDR3 region has the DNA TGCAGTGCTGGCGGCGTTGCAGATACGCAGTATTTT. Translated, it gives CSAGGVADTQYF. The chain carries TRBV20-1 and TRBJ2-3; D unresolved. CDR1 and CDR2 (germline): DFQATT, SNEGSKA (reference sequence). Trimming left V 5 bases short and J 4 bases short, with 10 bases between. The CDR3 totals 12 residues.

This clonotype was recorded a few times. The V and J genes are TRBV4-3 and TRBJ2-2, with TRBD2 matching 8 bases. The CDR3 is 17 residues long. Germline lookup yields CDR1 LGHNA and CDR2 YSLEER. V shed 0 bases and J 2 bases; nucleotides not matched to a gene: 5. The CDR3 spells CASSQDPAGGNTGELFF. The CDR3 DNA reads as TGCGCCAGCAGCCAAGACCCGGCGGGGGGAAACACCGGGGAGCTGTTTTTT.

V usage is TRBV7-9 and J usage is TRBJ2-2, with D uncertain. This CDR3 has 15 amino acids. Germline values: CDR1 SEHNR, CDR2 FQNEAQ (reference sequence). V was trimmed by 7 bases and J by 7 bases, leaving 19 bases between them. The CDR3 DNA follows: TGTGCCAGCACTGACACGAACCCCCCTGGCGGGGAGCTGTTTTTT. This sequence encodes CASTDTNPPGGELFF.

The sample holds many counts of this clonotype. This chain joins TRBV2 and TRBJ2-7; D perhaps matches TRBD1 (5 bases). Germline CDR1 reads SNHLY; CDR2 reads FYNNEI. With 8 bases removed from V and 1 base from J, the gap between germline ends came to 12 bases. The CDR3 extends over 13 amino acids. CDR3 in DNA: TGTGCCAGCGGAGCAGGGCCTTCCTACGAGCAGTACTTC. It encodes CASGAGPSYEQYF.

This clonotype was seen at least ten times. V gene TRBV27 combines with J gene TRBJ2-7, with 10 bases lining up with TRBD1. CDR1 and CDR2 from the germline V gene are MNHEY and SMNVEV (reference sequence). Trimming took 3 bases from V and 4 from J; bases not matched to a gene: 3. The CDR3 is made up of 14 amino acids. The CDR3 DNA follows: TGTGCCAGCAGTTTTTTGGGACAGGGGTACGAGCAGTACTTC. Translation gives CASSFLGQGYEQYF.

Ten or more counts support this clonotype. The V gene is TRBV14, the J gene TRBJ1-1; TRBD1 agrees at 8 bases. CDR1 is SGHDN and CDR2 is FVKESK in the germline V gene. Losses at the gene ends were 0 bases for V and 4 bases for J; bases not matched to a gene: 4. This CDR3 is built from 15 residues. The CDR3 DNA follows: TGTGCCAGCAGCCAAGATTCAGGGGGCAGCACTGAAGCTTTCTTT. Encoded protein: CASSQDSGGSTEAFF. Full variable domain (rest looked up from reference TRBV14 and TRBJ1-1): EAGVTQFPSHSVIEKGQTVTLRCDPISGHDNLYWYRRVMGKEIKFLLHFVKESKQDESGMPNNRFLAERTGGTYSTLKVQPAELEDSGVYFCASSQDSGGSTEAFFGQGTRLTVV.

The sample holds a few counts of this clonotype. The chain recombines TRBV29-1 with TRBJ2-7; 10 nucleotides match TRBD1. The V segment lost 4 bases and the J segment 6 bases; nucleotides outside the gene matches: 6. Germline CDR1 SQVTM, CDR2 ANQGSEA. The CDR3 consists of 13 residues. CDR3 sequence: CSVGQGASREQYF. As DNA, the CDR3 is TGCAGCGTTGGACAGGGGGCGTCTCGCGAGCAGTACTTC.

The gene calls are TRBV18 and TRBJ2-7; TRBD1 aligns across 7 bases. Germline CDR1 reads KGHSH; CDR2 reads LQKENI. Unmatched junction bases numbered 7, after V lost 2 bases and J lost 0 bases. CDR3 length: 16 amino acids. The CDR3 nucleotides are TGTGCCAGCTCACCAAACCCGGACAGGAGCTCCTACGAGCAGTACTTC. It encodes CASSPNPDRSSYEQYF.

This clonotype was counted at least ten times. The rearrangement links TRBV20-1 to TRBJ1-2, with a tentative D call TRBD1 (6 bases). This CDR3 is 13 amino acids long. The germline V and J ends were trimmed by 4 bases and 6 bases, with 15 bases remaining between them. CDR1 and CDR2 from the germline V gene are DFQATT and SNEGSKA (reference sequence). CDR3: CSANTGIDHGYTF. The CDR3 DNA reads TGCAGTGCTAATACAGGGATTGACCATGGCTACACCTTC.

This clonotype was seen a few times. The V gene is TRBV6-2 or TRBV6-3, the J gene TRBJ2-1; D is undetermined. V gave up 6 bases and J gave up 9 bases, with 15 bases separating them. There are 13 residues in the CDR3. Germline values: CDR1 MNHEY, CDR2 SVGEGT. The CDR3 loop is CASSPPGEGEQFF. The CDR3 DNA reads TGTGCCAGCAGCCCCCCCGGAGAAGGTGAGCAGTTCTTC.

The chain couples TRBV30 to TRBJ2-1; 9 bases are shared with TRBD1. This CDR3 has 12 amino acids. CDR1 is GTSNPN and CDR2 is SVGIG in the germline V gene (reference sequence). As DNA, the CDR3 is TGTGTCGGACAGGGGATATTCAATGAGCAGTTCTTC. Translation: CVGQGIFNEQFF. The whole variable domain, filled in from reference TRBV30 and TRBJ2-1, reads SQTIHQWPATLVQPVGSPLSLECTVEGTSNPNLYWYRQAAGRGLQLLFYSVGIGQISSEVPQNLSASRPQDRQFILSSKKLLLSDSGFYLCVGQGIFNEQFFGPGTRLTVL.

This clonotype was seen at least ten times. The rearrangement joins TRBV7-2 to TRBJ2-3; perhaps TRBD2 as D (6 bases). Trimming took off 5 bases at V and 0 bases at J, with 9 bases between the two ends. Looked up from germline, CDR1 is SGHTA and CDR2 is FQGNSA. CDR3 length: 14 residues. The CDR3 reads CASSPGTSTDTQYF. CDR3 DNA: TGTGCCAGCAGCCCCGGGACTAGCACAGATACGCAGTATTTT.

The gene calls are TRBV7-9 and TRBJ2-3; D possibly corresponds to TRBD1 (6 bases). The CDR3 contains 14 residues. Trimming removed 1 base at V and 7 bases at J, with 12 bases between. The germline V gene encodes CDR1 SEHNR and CDR2 FQNEAQ (reference sequence). For the CDR3, the DNA is TGTGCCAGCAGCTTAGAGGGGGAACAGCATACGCAGTATTTT. The encoded protein is CASSLEGEQHTQYF.

This clonotype was counted a few times. The V gene is TRBV7-3, the J gene TRBJ2-2, with 9 positions matching TRBD2. The CDR3 has 16 amino acids. CDR1 SGHTA and CDR2 FQGTGA come from the germline V gene. J gave up 1 base and V 5 bases, and 5 bases lay outside the gene matches. The CDR3 reads CASSLSGGVNTGELFF. The CDR3 DNA sequence: TGTGCCAGCAGCCTTAGCGGGGGAGTGAACACCGGGGAGCTGTTTTTT.

The chain links TRBV15 to TRBJ2-2; D is unclear. Trimming removed 3 bases from V and 0 bases from J, with 8 bases in between. CDR3 length: 15 residues. Germline assignment: CDR1 LNHNV and CDR2 YYDKDF (reference sequence). CDR3 coding DNA: TGTGCCACCAGCAGGCACAGCGCGAACACCGGGGAGCTGTTTTTT. Residues: CATSRHSANTGELFF.